A selection of T cell receptor beta chains follows, all from one sample in a study of beta chain features in type 1 diabetes. Libraries were prepared by immunoSEQ multiplex PCR; TCRdb keeps only in-frame clonotypes and omits some of them. The repertoire consists of roughly 330,000 clones, with 9.5% to 11% occurring once and the leading ten covering 0.015%. Input material: naive CD4+ T cells from blood. These receptors originate from a woman in her thirties in good health. Both conserved end residues are part of each CDR3. D genes are given only for firm matches. Only part of the rows carry a size: once, few, many, or a class if the clone is expanded.

J gene: TRBJ2-3; clone size: few; V gene: TRBV29-1; D gene: TRBD1; CDR3 DNA: TGCAGCGAGAGGACAGGGGGAACAGATACGCAGTATTTT; CDR3 protein: CSERTGGTDTQYF
J gene: TRBJ2-7; clone size: few; V gene: TRBV4-2; D gene: TRBD2; CDR3 DNA: TGTGCCAGCAGCCAAGCGTCACTAGCGGGAATCTACGAGCAGTACTTC; CDR3 protein: CASSQASLAGIYEQYF
J gene: TRBJ2-1; clone size: NA; V gene: TRBV7-2; D gene: TRBD2; CDR3 DNA: TGTGCCAGCAGCACAGGGGCTAGCGGGAGGGCCAACTGGGATGAGCAGTTCTTC; CDR3 protein: CASSTGASGRANWDEQFF
J gene: TRBJ2-3; clone size: few; V gene: TRBV5-4; D gene: TRBD1; CDR3 DNA: TGTGCCAGCAGCAGGACAGGGGTGACAGATACGCAGTATTTT; CDR3 protein: CASSRTGVTDTQYF
J gene: TRBJ2-1; clone size: NA; V gene: TRBV19; D gene: TRBD1; CDR3 DNA: TGTGCCAGTAGTATAGGACAGGGCAATGAGCAGTTCTTC; CDR3 protein: CASSIGQGNEQFF
J gene: TRBJ2-7; clone size: NA; V gene: TRBV5-4; D gene: NA; CDR3 DNA: TGTGCCAGCAGCTTGGTAGGGGGGGGCGAGCAGTACTTC; CDR3 protein: CASSLVGGGEQYF
J gene: TRBJ2-7; clone size: few; V gene: TRBV28; D gene: NA; CDR3 DNA: TGTGCCAGCAGTTCATTGGGGGGCGAGCAGTACTTC; CDR3 protein: CASSSLGGEQYF
J gene: TRBJ2-3; clone size: few; V gene: TRBV6-5; D gene: NA; CDR3 DNA: TGTGCCAGCAGTTACACGGCGGGCATCACAGATACGCAGTATTTT; CDR3 protein: CASSYTAGITDTQYF
J gene: TRBJ1-5; clone size: NA; V gene: TRBV30; D gene: NA; CDR3 DNA: TGTGCCTGGAGTGTACAGGGCGGCCAGCCCCAGCATTTT; CDR3 protein: CAWSVQGGQPQHF
J gene: TRBJ2-1; clone size: NA; V gene: TRBV4-3; D gene: NA; CDR3 DNA: TGCGCCAGCATCCCCAATTCTCACAGGGCCAATGAGCAGTTCTTC; CDR3 protein: CASIPNSHRANEQFF
J gene: TRBJ1-1; clone size: few; V gene: TRBV14; D gene: TRBD1; CDR3 DNA: TGTGCCAGCAGCGAGGTGGACAGGATGAACACTGAAGCTTTCTTT; CDR3 protein: CASSEVDRMNTEAFF
J gene: TRBJ2-2; clone size: few; V gene: TRBV23-1; D gene: TRBD2; CDR3 DNA: TGCGCCAGCAGTCGCGGACTAGCGGGAGGGCCTATTACCGGGGAGCTGTTTTTT; CDR3 protein: CASSRGLAGGPITGELFF
J gene: TRBJ1-5; clone size: NA; V gene: TRBV18; D gene: NA; CDR3 DNA: TGTGCCAGCTCCCCCGAAGGGGATCAGCCCCAGCATTTT; CDR3 protein: CASSPEGDQPQHF
J gene: TRBJ2-5; clone size: few; V gene: TRBV7-3; D gene: NA; CDR3 DNA: TGTGCCAGCAGCTCCTCCGGGGGGCAGGGTCCTGAGACCCAGTACTTC; CDR3 protein: CASSSSGGQGPETQYF
J gene: TRBJ2-1; clone size: NA; V gene: TRBV7-2; D gene: TRBD2; CDR3 DNA: TGTGCCAGCAGCCCGGCCGGAACTAGCGGGAGGAATGAGCAGTTCTTC; CDR3 protein: CASSPAGTSGRNEQFF
J gene: TRBJ2-7; clone size: NA; V gene: TRBV7-9; D gene: TRBD1; CDR3 DNA: TGTGCCAGCAGCTTAGCCGGGACAGGGGGCTCGGGGGAGCAGTACTTC; CDR3 protein: CASSLAGTGGSGEQYF
J gene: TRBJ2-1; clone size: NA; V gene: TRBV18; D gene: TRBD1; CDR3 DNA: TGTGCCAGCTCACCACCCATAGGACAGGGGGCTATCAATGAGCAGTTCTTC; CDR3 protein: CASSPPIGQGAINEQFF
J gene: TRBJ2-1; clone size: NA; V gene: TRBV7-9; D gene: TRBD1; CDR3 DNA: TGTGCCAGCAGCAAGCAGGGGGCTAGCAGGACTCTTGTGCAGTTCTTC; CDR3 protein: CASSKQGASRTLVQFF
J gene: TRBJ2-3; clone size: NA; V gene: TRBV7-2; D gene: TRBD2; CDR3 DNA: TGTGCCACCCACCCTTTACGACTAGCGGGAGATGGTACGCAGTATTTT; CDR3 protein: CATHPLRLAGDGTQYF
J gene: TRBJ2-7; clone size: few; V gene: TRBV6-6; D gene: TRBD2; CDR3 DNA: TGTGCCAGCAGTTACGTCGCGGGAGGGCCCCACGAGCAGTACTTC; CDR3 protein: CASSYVAGGPHEQYF
J gene: TRBJ1-2; clone size: few; V gene: TRBV5-4; D gene: NA; CDR3 DNA: TGTGCCAGCAGGGGGGCGGAACTTGATGGCTACACCTTC; CDR3 protein: CASRGAELDGYTF
J gene: TRBJ2-1; clone size: few; V gene: TRBV2; D gene: TRBD1; CDR3 DNA: TGTGCCAGCAGCTTAGACAGGGGACAGCAGTTCTTC; CDR3 protein: CASSLDRGQQFF
J gene: TRBJ1-2; clone size: NA; V gene: TRBV14; D gene: TRBD1; CDR3 DNA: TGTGCCAGCAGCCAAACCGCAGGGGGTATCTATGGCTACACCTTC; CDR3 protein: CASSQTAGGIYGYTF
J gene: TRBJ2-1; clone size: few; V gene: TRBV7-2; D gene: TRBD2; CDR3 DNA: TGTGCCAGCAGCTTATCACTAGCGGGGGTTTACAATGAGCAGTTCTTC; CDR3 protein: CASSLSLAGVYNEQFF
J gene: TRBJ1-5; clone size: NA; V gene: TRBV10-3; D gene: NA; CDR3 DNA: TGTGCCATCAGCCCCGTAGCTGCGAGTCAGCCCCAGCATTTT; CDR3 protein: CAISPVAASQPQHF
J gene: TRBJ2-2; clone size: NA; V gene: TRBV29-1; D gene: TRBD1; CDR3 DNA: TGCAGCGTCGTAGGGACAGAGAACACCGGGGAGCTGTTTTTT; CDR3 protein: CSVVGTENTGELFF
J gene: TRBJ2-7; clone size: NA; V gene: TRBV19; D gene: TRBD2; CDR3 DNA: TGTGCCAGTAGTATAGTACTAGCGGGAGTGTACGAGCAGTACTTC; CDR3 protein: CASSIVLAGVYEQYF
J gene: TRBJ2-5; clone size: NA; V gene: TRBV5-4; D gene: NA; CDR3 DNA: TGTGCCAGCAGCACCCCAGGGGATCGGGAGACCCAGTACTTC; CDR3 protein: CASSTPGDRETQYF
J gene: TRBJ2-7; clone size: few; V gene: TRBV6-5; D gene: NA; CDR3 DNA: TGTGCCAGCAGAGACGCCGGGGGAGGAACCTACGAGCAGTACTTC; CDR3 protein: CASRDAGGGTYEQYF
J gene: TRBJ1-1; clone size: few; V gene: TRBV25-1; D gene: NA; CDR3 DNA: TGTGCCAGCAGCCTGAGGAAAGGCCTGAACACTGAAGCTTTCTTT; CDR3 protein: CASSLRKGLNTEAFF
J gene: TRBJ2-7; clone size: NA; V gene: TRBV5-5; D gene: TRBD2; CDR3 DNA: TGTGCCAGCAGACCGGGACTAGCGGGAGGTGGCTACGAGCAGTACTTC; CDR3 protein: CASRPGLAGGGYEQYF
J gene: TRBJ2-7; clone size: NA; V gene: TRBV29-1; D gene: TRBD2; CDR3 DNA: TGCAGCGTCGCGAGCGGGAGCTCCTACGAGCAGTACTTC; CDR3 protein: CSVASGSSYEQYF
J gene: TRBJ2-7; clone size: few; V gene: TRBV19; D gene: TRBD2; CDR3 DNA: TGTGCCACTAGAGGGACTAGCGGCCCTACAGCCTCCTACGAGCAGTACTTC; CDR3 protein: CATRGTSGPTASYEQYF
J gene: TRBJ2-1; clone size: few; V gene: TRBV2; D gene: TRBD1; CDR3 DNA: TGTGCCAGCAGGACAGGGGGCTACAATGAGCAGTTCTTC; CDR3 protein: CASRTGGYNEQFF
J gene: TRBJ2-1; clone size: few; V gene: TRBV30; D gene: TRBD2; CDR3 DNA: TGTGCCTGGAGTGAACCGGGACTAGCGGAGTACAATGAGCAGTTCTTC; CDR3 protein: CAWSEPGLAEYNEQFF
J gene: TRBJ2-1; clone size: few; V gene: TRBV5-4; D gene: TRBD1; CDR3 DNA: TGTGCCAGCAGCCGGTCTACAGGGGAAACATTCTTC; CDR3 protein: CASSRSTGETFF
J gene: TRBJ2-3; clone size: NA; V gene: TRBV30; D gene: NA; CDR3 DNA: TGTGCCTGGAGTGCGCAAGGGGCCGGGGATACGCAGTATTTT; CDR3 protein: CAWSAQGAGDTQYF
J gene: TRBJ1-1; clone size: few; V gene: TRBV18; D gene: NA; CDR3 DNA: TGTGCCAGCTCACCTTCTTCGGGGGAAGCTTTCTTT; CDR3 protein: CASSPSSGEAFF
J gene: TRBJ2-3; clone size: few; V gene: TRBV28; D gene: TRBD2; CDR3 DNA: TGTGCCAGCAGGTCGACTAGCCGCGGCACAGATACGCAGTATTTT; CDR3 protein: CASRSTSRGTDTQYF
J gene: TRBJ2-5; clone size: few; V gene: TRBV28; D gene: TRBD1; CDR3 DNA: TGTGCCAGCAGAACAGGGGGCTCGGAGACCCAGTACTTC; CDR3 protein: CASRTGGSETQYF
J gene: TRBJ2-1; clone size: many; V gene: TRBV30; D gene: NA; CDR3 DNA: TGTGCCTGGAGCGGACAGTCCTACAATGAGCAGTTCTTC; CDR3 protein: CAWSGQSYNEQFF
J gene: TRBJ2-7; clone size: NA; V gene: TRBV18; D gene: TRBD1; CDR3 DNA: TGTGCCAGCTCACAGCCGGGACAGGGGGCCTATGAGCAGTACTTC; CDR3 protein: CASSQPGQGAYEQYF
J gene: TRBJ1-2; clone size: few; V gene: TRBV27; D gene: TRBD1; CDR3 DNA: TGTGCCAGCAGTTTTTCTAGACTCAGGGGGAGTCTCGGCTATGGCTACACCTTC; CDR3 protein: CASSFSRLRGSLGYGYTF
J gene: TRBJ1-5; clone size: few; V gene: TRBV18; D gene: NA; CDR3 DNA: TGTGCCAGCTCACTAAACCAGGGCAATCAGCCCCAGCATTTT; CDR3 protein: CASSLNQGNQPQHF
J gene: TRBJ2-2; clone size: few; V gene: TRBV7-8; D gene: TRBD1; CDR3 DNA: TGTGCCAGCAGCTCGACCGGGACAGGGGGCACCGGGGAGCTGTTTTTT; CDR3 protein: CASSSTGTGGTGELFF
J gene: TRBJ2-7; clone size: few; V gene: TRBV5-4; D gene: TRBD2; CDR3 DNA: TGTGCCAGCAGCTTGGCGGGTAGCGGGAGAATTTACGAGCAGTACTTC; CDR3 protein: CASSLAGSGRIYEQYF
J gene: TRBJ1-2; clone size: few; V gene: TRBV11-2; D gene: NA; CDR3 DNA: TGTGCCAGCAGCCCCCGAGGGAACAGCGGGCGATATGGCTACACCTTC; CDR3 protein: CASSPRGNSGRYGYTF
J gene: TRBJ2-7; clone size: NA; V gene: TRBV7-2; D gene: TRBD1; CDR3 DNA: TGTGCCAGCAGCTTAGCGACCGGGACAGGGGGACACGAGCAGTACTTC; CDR3 protein: CASSLATGTGGHEQYF
J gene: TRBJ1-2; clone size: few; V gene: TRBV29-1; D gene: NA; CDR3 DNA: TGCAGCGCCCAGGGTAGGGACTATGGCTACACCTTC; CDR3 protein: CSAQGRDYGYTF
J gene: TRBJ1-5; clone size: NA; V gene: TRBV7-9; D gene: NA; CDR3 DNA: TGTGCCAGCAGCTTAGAAGGGGTTGGCAATCAGCCCCAGCATTTT; CDR3 protein: CASSLEGVGNQPQHF